This T cell receptor (beta chain) is drawn from a study of long-term antiretroviral therapy in people with HIV. An immunoSEQ assay, version v3.0, was performed at survey level. Repertoires were generated with immunoSEQ multiplex PCR, while TCRdb's copy carries only in-frame clones and drops some. Among roughly 42,000 clones listed, around 86% were seen once. Per donor, at least one pre-ART and at least two post-ART PBMC samples were obtained. The material sequenced was unsorted PBMCs, taken 0.1 years before starting antiretroviral therapy. The sequence derives from a woman aged 45-65 years with HIV.

CDR3 amino acids: CASTGATNEKLFF. The CDR3 nucleotides are TGTGCCAGCACCGGGGCTACTAATGAAAAACTGTTTTTT. The rearrangement joins TRBV18 to TRBJ1-4, with a weak D call TRBD1 (5 bases). Germline V gene sequence: CDR1 KGHSH, CDR2 LQKENI. V lost 8 bases and J 2 bases, leaving 9 bases between the germline ends. The CDR3 consists of 13 residues.